This entry features one T cell receptor (beta chain) sequence. Its specificity is unknown. The source of the sample is a study of spatial heterogeneity in lung cancer. Whole-study results and caveats: Resection blood, more than follow-up blood, showed ubiquitous expanded tumor TCRs.

The library protocol tagged each TCR cDNA with a unique molecular identifier. TCRdb re-called the 5' RACE reads with MiXCR, one entry per CDR3 protein. The sample yields some 11,000 distinct CDR3 sequences, around 24% seen once. Time point denoted: sample taken at primary tumor resection. Frozen PBMC, nontumor lung or tumor provided whole RNA, which was sequenced unsorted. Samples were donated by 72 untreated early-stage non-small cell lung cancer patients. V was shortened by 4 bases and J by 0 bases, with 14 bases between the two germline ends. The CDR3 runs to 16 residues. Germline CDR1 reads LGHDT; CDR2 reads YNNKEL (reference sequence).

The TCR originated in a female donor with early-stage non-small cell lung cancer. The specimen was PBMCs, collected at surgery. The chain employs TRBV3-1 and TRBJ2-3; no definite D call. CDR3 residues: CASSRGPGTSTDTQYF. Written as DNA, the CDR3 is TGTGCCAGCAGCCGAGGACCAGGCACTAGCACAGATACGCAGTATTTT.